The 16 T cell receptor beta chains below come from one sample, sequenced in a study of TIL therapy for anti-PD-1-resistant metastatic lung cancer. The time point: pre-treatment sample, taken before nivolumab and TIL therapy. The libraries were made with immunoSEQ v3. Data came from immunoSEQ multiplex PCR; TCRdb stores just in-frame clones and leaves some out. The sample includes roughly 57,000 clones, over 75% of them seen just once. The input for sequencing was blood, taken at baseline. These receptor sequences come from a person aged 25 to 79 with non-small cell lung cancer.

This CDR3 reads CATSERTVPGELFF. The DNA of the CDR3 is TGTGCCACCAGTGAACGGACAGTTCCCGGGGAGCTGTTTTTT. V gene TRBV24-1 combines with J gene TRBJ2-2, with TRBD1 as a possible D gene (6 bases). Deletions cut 4 bases from V and 6 bases from J, with 11 bases between. Looked up from germline, CDR1 is KGHDR and CDR2 is SFDVKD. The CDR3 length is 14 residues.

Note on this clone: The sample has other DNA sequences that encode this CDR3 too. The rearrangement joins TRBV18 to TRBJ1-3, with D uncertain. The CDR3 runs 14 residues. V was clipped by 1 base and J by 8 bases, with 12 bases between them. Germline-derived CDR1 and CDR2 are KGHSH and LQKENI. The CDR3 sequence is CASSPQRAEDTIYF. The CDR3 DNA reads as TGTGCCAGCTCACCACAGAGGGCTGAGGACACCATATATTTT.

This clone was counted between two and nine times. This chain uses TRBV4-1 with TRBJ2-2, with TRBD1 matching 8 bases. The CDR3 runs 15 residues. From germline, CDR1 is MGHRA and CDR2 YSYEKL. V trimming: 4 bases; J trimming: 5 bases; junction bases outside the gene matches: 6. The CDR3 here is CASSPRTGLTGELFF. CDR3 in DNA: TGCGCCAGCAGCCCGCGGACAGGGCTTACCGGGGAGCTGTTTTTT.

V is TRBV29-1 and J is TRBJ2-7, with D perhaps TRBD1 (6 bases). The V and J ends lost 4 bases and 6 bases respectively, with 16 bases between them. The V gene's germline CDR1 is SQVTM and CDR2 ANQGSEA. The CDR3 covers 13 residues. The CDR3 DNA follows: TGCAGCGTTGTTCAGGGGAAGGGTGGCGAGCAGTACTTC. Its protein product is CSVVQGKGGEQYF.

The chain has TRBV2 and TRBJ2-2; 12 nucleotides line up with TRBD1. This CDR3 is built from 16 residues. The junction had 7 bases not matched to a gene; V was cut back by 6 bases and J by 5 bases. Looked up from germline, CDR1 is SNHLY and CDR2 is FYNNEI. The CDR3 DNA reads TGTGCCAGCAGGGGACAGGGGGCGGTTAGGACCGGGGAGCTGTTTTTT. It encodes CASRGQGAVRTGELFF.

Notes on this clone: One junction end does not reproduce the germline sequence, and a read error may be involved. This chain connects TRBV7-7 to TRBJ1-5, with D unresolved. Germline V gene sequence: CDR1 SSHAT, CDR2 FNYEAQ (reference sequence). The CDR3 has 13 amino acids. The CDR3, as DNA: TGTGCTAGCAGCTTCGGGATAAATCAGCCCCAGCATTTT. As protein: CASSFGINQPQHF. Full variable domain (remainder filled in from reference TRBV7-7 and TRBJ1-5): GAGVSQSPRYKVTKRGQDVTLRCDPISSHATLYWYQQALGQGPEFLTYFNYEAQPDKSGLPSDRFSAERPEGSISTLTIQRTEQRDSAMYRCASSFGINQPQHFGDGTRLSIL.

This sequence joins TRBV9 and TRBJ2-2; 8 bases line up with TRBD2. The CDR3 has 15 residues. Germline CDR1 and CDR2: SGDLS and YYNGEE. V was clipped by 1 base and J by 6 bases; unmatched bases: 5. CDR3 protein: CASSVQVAGSGELFF. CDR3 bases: TGTGCCAGCAGCGTACAAGTAGCGGGGTCCGGGGAGCTGTTTTTT.

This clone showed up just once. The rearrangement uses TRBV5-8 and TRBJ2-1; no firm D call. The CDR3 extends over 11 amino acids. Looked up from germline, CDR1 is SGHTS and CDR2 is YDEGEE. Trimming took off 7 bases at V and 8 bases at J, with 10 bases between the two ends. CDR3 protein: CASAERHEQFF. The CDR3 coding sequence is TGTGCCAGCGCCGAGAGGCATGAGCAGTTCTTC.

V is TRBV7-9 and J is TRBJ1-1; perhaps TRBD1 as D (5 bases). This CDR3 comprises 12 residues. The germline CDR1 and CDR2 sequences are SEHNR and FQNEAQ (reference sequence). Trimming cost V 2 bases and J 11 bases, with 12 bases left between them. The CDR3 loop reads CASSLLQEGAFF. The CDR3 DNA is TGTGCCAGCAGCTTATTACAGGAGGGGGCTTTCTTT.

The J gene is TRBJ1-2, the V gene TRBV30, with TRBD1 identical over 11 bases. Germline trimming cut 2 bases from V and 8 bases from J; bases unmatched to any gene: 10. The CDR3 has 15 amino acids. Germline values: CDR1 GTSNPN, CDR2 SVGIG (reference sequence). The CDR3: CAWSPYLDRGLGYTF. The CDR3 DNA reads TGTGCCTGGAGTCCCTACCTGGACAGGGGGCTCGGCTACACCTTC.

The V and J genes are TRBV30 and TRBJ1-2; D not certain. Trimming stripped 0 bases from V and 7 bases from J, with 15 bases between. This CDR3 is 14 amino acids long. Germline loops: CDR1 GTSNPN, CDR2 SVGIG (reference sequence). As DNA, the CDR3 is TGTGCCTGGAGTGTACCCGGGAAACGAATTGGCTACACCTTC. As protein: CAWSVPGKRIGYTF.

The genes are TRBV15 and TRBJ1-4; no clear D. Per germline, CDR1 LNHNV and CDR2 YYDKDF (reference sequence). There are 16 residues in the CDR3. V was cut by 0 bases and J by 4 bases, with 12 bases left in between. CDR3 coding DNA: TGTGCCACCAGCAGAGATCCTGTGCAGTTTAATGAAAAACTGTTTTTT. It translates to CATSRDPVQFNEKLFF.

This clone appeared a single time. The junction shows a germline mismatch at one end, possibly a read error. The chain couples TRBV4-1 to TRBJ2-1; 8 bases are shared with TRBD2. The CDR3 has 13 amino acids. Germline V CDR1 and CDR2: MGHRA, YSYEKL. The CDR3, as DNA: TGCGCCAGCAGTCGGGGGGGCTACGATGAGCAGTTCTTC. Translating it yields CASSRGGYDEQFF.

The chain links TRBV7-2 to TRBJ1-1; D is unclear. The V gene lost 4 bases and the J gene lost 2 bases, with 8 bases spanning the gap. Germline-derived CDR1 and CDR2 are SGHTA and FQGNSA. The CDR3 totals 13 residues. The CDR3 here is CASSSWINTEAFF. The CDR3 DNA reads TGTGCCAGCAGCTCCTGGATTAACACTGAAGCTTTCTTT.

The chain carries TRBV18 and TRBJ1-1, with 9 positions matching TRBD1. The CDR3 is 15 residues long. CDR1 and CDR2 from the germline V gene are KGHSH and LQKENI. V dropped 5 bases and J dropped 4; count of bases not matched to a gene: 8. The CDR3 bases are TGTGCCAGCTCATCGAGACAGGGGGAATTCACTGAAGCTTTCTTT. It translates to CASSSRQGEFTEAFF.

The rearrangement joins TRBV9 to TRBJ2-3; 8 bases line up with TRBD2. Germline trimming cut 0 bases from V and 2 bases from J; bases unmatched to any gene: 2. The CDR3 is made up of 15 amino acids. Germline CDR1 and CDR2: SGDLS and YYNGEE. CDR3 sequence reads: CASSVAGGPTDTQYF. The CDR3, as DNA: TGTGCCAGCAGCGTAGCGGGAGGGCCCACAGATACGCAGTATTTT.